The rows below give T cell receptor beta chains drawn from one sample of a study of early stage breast cancer tumors. Clones were sequenced by immunoSEQ multiplex PCR, and TCRdb holds only the in-frame ones, with some missing. Here the sample spans tens of thousands of clones, 76% being singletons. Source material: blood. The receptor source for this set is a person aged 55 to 70 with breast cancer. CDR3s include the opening cysteine and the closing phenylalanine or tryptophan.

j_call v_call cdr3_aa
TRBJ2-2 TRBV6-4 CATSLGLTTGELFF
TRBJ1-3 TRBV7-8 CASSPRLGNTIYF
TRBJ2-3 TRBV5-1 CASSIVQGTDTQYF
TRBJ2-5 TRBV11-3 CASSLVGFQETQYF
TRBJ2-7 TRBV7-9 CASSSTGAGFYEQYF
TRBJ2-3 TRBV7-2 CASSLDNTDTQYF
TRBJ1-4 TRBV30 CAWARAREKLFF
TRBJ2-7 TRBV5-3 CARSLDQERAGEQYF
TRBJ2-5 TRBV25-1 CASSESGLAAGETQYF
TRBJ2-2 TRBV4-1 CASSRFPGGGTGELFF
TRBJ1-5 TRBV9 CASSRDSNQPQHF
TRBJ1-5 TRBV28 CASSYSNQPQHF
TRBJ2-7 TRBV2 CASSESGYEQYF
TRBJ1-2 TRBV11-2 CASSQGLYGYTF
TRBJ2-2 TRBV25-1 CASRQGPGELFF
TRBJ2-7 TRBV27 CASRRQQGGVLAYEQYF
TRBJ1-1 TRBV2 CASSVGSFSEAFF
TRBJ2-7 TRBV9 CASSVGQGGDYEQYF
TRBJ2-7 TRBV19 CASSIRGYEQYF
TRBJ2-3 TRBV5-1 CASSLDVYSSTDTQYF
TRBJ1-3 TRBV9 CASSVAQPGSGNTIYF
TRBJ2-7 TRBV18 CASSPRGTSGSGIHEQYF